One and the same sample provided the 18 T cell receptor beta chains below, sequenced in a study of T cell clonotyping in hematopoietic cell transplantation. Sequenced by immunoSEQ multiplex PCR; TCRdb stores in-frame clones only, minus some. The data hold over 10,000 clones, with around four fifths observed a single time. The time point: recipient sample about 28 days before transplant, after cytoreduction. This sample comprised peripheral blood mononuclear cells, obtained before stem cell transplant. These receptors originate from a man aged 60 to 69 with acute myeloid leukemia. Some clones in this sample may be carry-over from other donors' samples.

This sequence joins TRBV15 and TRBJ1-1; D may be TRBD1 (5 bases). The ends were cut back, 1 base at V and 4 bases at J, with 7 bases in the middle. This CDR3 contains 13 residues. Germline CDR1 reads LNHNV; CDR2 reads YYDKDF (reference sequence). CDR3 sequence: CATSRVGTTEAFF. The DNA for the CDR3 is TGTGCCACCAGCAGAGTGGGGACCACTGAAGCTTTCTTT.

This clone has just one count. The rearrangement links TRBV19 to TRBJ1-4; D uncertain. CDR3 size: 14 residues. Trimming removed 5 bases at V and 8 bases at J, with 15 bases between. Germline V lookup: CDR1 LNHDA, CDR2 SQIVND (reference sequence). DNA of the CDR3: TGTGCCAGTAGTGAGGAGGGATCGCGAGAAAAACTGTTTTTT. Amino acids: CASSEEGSREKLFF.

V usage is TRBV29-1 and J usage is TRBJ1-1, with D perhaps TRBD1 (6 bases). V lost 7 bases to trimming and J lost 10 bases, with 25 bases between them. CDR3 length: 14 residues. The V gene's germline CDR1 is SQVTM and CDR2 ANQGSEA. In DNA, the CDR3 is TGCAGCGCCGGAGGGGGACGGACAGTGGAGGGAGCTTTCTTT. It translates to CSAGGGRTVEGAFF.

For the CDR3, the DNA is TGTGCCAGCAGCCAAAGGACGTATGGCTACACCTTC. Protein sequence: CASSQRTYGYTF. V is TRBV14 and J is TRBJ1-2, with D uncertain. The CDR3 covers 12 residues. V lost 2 bases and J 5 bases, leaving 6 bases between the germline ends. In germline, CDR1 is SGHDN, CDR2 FVKESK.

The V and J genes are TRBV4-3 and TRBJ2-2; 10 bases align to TRBD1. The CDR3 spans 16 residues. The V gene's germline CDR1 is LGHNA and CDR2 YSLEER. The trim removed 3 bases at V and 7 bases at J, leaving 8 bases unmatched. The CDR3 sequence: CASSQGQGRNNGELFF. Here the CDR3 DNA reads TGCGCCAGCAGCCAGGGACAGGGGAGAAATAACGGGGAGCTGTTTTTT.

The V call is TRBV7-6, the J call TRBJ1-1; TRBD1 agrees at 7 bases. Germline assignment: CDR1 SGHVS and CDR2 FNYEAQ. V lost 5 bases, J lost 2 bases, and 11 bases stayed unmatched. The CDR3 covers 16 residues. The CDR3 spells CASSPLGQNTNTEAFF. In DNA form, the CDR3 reads TGTGCCAGCAGCCCTCTGGGACAGAACACCAACACTGAAGCTTTCTTT.

The gene calls are TRBV5-5 and TRBJ2-1; no reliable D call. With 2 bases removed from V and 0 bases from J, the gap between germline ends came to 12 bases. The CDR3 has 16 residues. Germline values: CDR1 SGHKS, CDR2 YYEKEE (reference sequence). The CDR3 here is CASSLVDLSSYNEQFF. Here the CDR3 DNA reads TGTGCCAGCAGCTTAGTGGACCTAAGCTCCTACAATGAGCAGTTCTTC.

V usage is TRBV7-2 and J usage is TRBJ1-2; no reliable D call. This CDR3 is 13 amino acids long. Trimming took 5 bases from V and 5 from J, leaving 12 bases between them. Germline lookup yields CDR1 SGHTA and CDR2 FQGNSA. CDR3 protein: CASSPSREYGYTF. The CDR3 DNA reads TGTGCCAGCAGCCCATCCCGGGAGTATGGCTACACCTTC.

The V call is TRBV28, the J call TRBJ1-2; D not resolved. The V gene's germline CDR1 is MDHEN and CDR2 SYDVKM. Trimming took off 3 bases at V and 2 bases at J, with 4 bases between the two ends. CDR3 length: 12 residues. DNA for the CDR3: TGTGCCAGCAGTTTGTGGAACTATGGCTACACCTTC. It specifies CASSLWNYGYTF.

The chain carries TRBV4-1 and TRBJ2-4; D is uncertain. CDR1 is MGHRA, CDR2 YSYEKL, per germline. Trimming left V 0 bases short and J 0 bases short, with 9 bases between. The CDR3 contains 16 residues. The CDR3 DNA reads TGCGCCAGCAGCCAAGAGGAACAGCTAGCCAAAAACATTCAGTACTTC. Its protein product is CASSQEEQLAKNIQYF.

The genes are TRBV6-1 and TRBJ1-5, with 7 bases that match TRBD1. Germline V gives CDR1 MNHNS, CDR2 SASEGT. The V gene end was trimmed by 2 bases and the J gene end by 3 bases; junction bases not matched to a gene: 7. The CDR3 extends over 16 amino acids. The DNA of the CDR3 is TGTGCCAGCAGTGAATACGGGGGACAGATCAATCAGCCCCAGCATTTT. The encoded protein is CASSEYGGQINQPQHF.

This chain links TRBV6-1 with TRBJ1-2; D gene ambiguous. Germline CDR1 is MNHNS and CDR2 is SASEGT. The ends were cut back, 2 bases at V and 4 bases at J, with 14 bases in the middle. This CDR3 has 15 residues. In DNA, the CDR3 is TGTGCCAGCAGTGAATCCCTCACGAATCTCTATGGCTACACCTTC. It codes for CASSESLTNLYGYTF.

This clone was picked up a small number of times. The chain is built from TRBV2 and TRBJ1-1, with 8 positions matching TRBD1. Germline CDR1 is SNHLY and CDR2 is FYNNEI. The V and J ends lost 6 bases and 8 bases, in that order; junction bases with no gene match: 8. CDR3 length equals 13 residues. The CDR3 loop is CASRPWTGSEAFF. The CDR3 DNA sequence: TGTGCCAGCAGACCTTGGACAGGGTCCGAAGCTTTCTTT.

J is TRBJ2-3 and V is TRBV9; D remains ambiguous. This CDR3 is built from 14 residues. Deletions cut 0 bases from V and 6 bases from J, with 11 bases between. Germline V CDR1 and CDR2: SGDLS, YYNGEE. The CDR3 protein is CASSVGVSLDTQYF. For the CDR3, the DNA is TGTGCCAGCAGCGTAGGGGTTTCCCTCGATACGCAGTATTTT.

V and J are TRBV5-1 and TRBJ2-7; D might be TRBD2 (6 bases). From germline, CDR1 is SGHRS and CDR2 YFSETQ. The CDR3 runs 14 residues. With 0 bases removed from V and 2 bases from J, the gap between germline ends came to 9 bases. For the CDR3, the DNA is TGCGCCAGCAGCTTGGGGGACTTCCCCTACGAGCAGTACTTC. Translation: CASSLGDFPYEQYF.

The chain couples TRBV7-8 to TRBJ1-4, with D hard to call. Trimming pared 5 bases from V and 6 bases from J, leaving 4 bases between. CDR1 is SGHVS, CDR2 FQNEAQ, per germline. The CDR3 covers 11 residues. The CDR3 spells CASSRDEKLFF. The CDR3 nucleotides read TGTGCCAGCAGCCGGGATGAAAAACTGTTTTTT.

V gene TRBV7-2 combines with J gene TRBJ1-2; weak D call: TRBD1 (5 bases). Trimming took off 5 bases at V and 6 bases at J, with 19 bases between the two ends. The germline V gene encodes CDR1 SGHTA and CDR2 FQGNSA. The CDR3 totals 15 residues. In nucleotides, the CDR3 is TGTGCCAGCAGCAGCCGGGACCCCGGGCTGGATGGCTACACCTTC. Amino acids: CASSSRDPGLDGYTF.

V gene TRBV9 combines with J gene TRBJ2-1, with D possibly being TRBD2 (5 bases). Trimming stripped 0 bases from V and 6 bases from J, with 13 bases between. CDR1 SGDLS and CDR2 YYNGEE come from the germline V gene. The CDR3 loop spans 15 amino acids. The chain's CDR3 is CASSVAGVEGNEQFF. In DNA, the CDR3 is TGTGCCAGCAGCGTAGCTGGCGTCGAGGGCAATGAGCAGTTCTTC.